The 16 T cell receptor beta chains in this list originate from one sample, sequenced in a study of T cell changes during pregnancy in multiple sclerosis. Sequenced by immunoSEQ multiplex PCR; TCRdb stores in-frame clones only, minus some. The table shows more than 70,000 clones, with 75% to 95% occurring only once. Here the sequenced sample was peripheral blood, taken before pregnancy. The source is a female donor with multiple sclerosis, enrolled in a pregnancy study.

The chain has TRBV4-2 and TRBJ2-7; 8 bases are a match to TRBD2. V lost 1 base, J lost 10 bases, and 12 bases stayed unmatched. CDR1 is LGHNA, CDR2 YNFKEQ, per germline. The CDR3 length is 15 residues. The CDR3 loop reads CASSQVGLGPLGQYF. The CDR3 DNA sequence: TGTGCCAGCAGCCAAGTGGGACTAGGGCCTCTAGGTCAGTACTTC.

The chain has TRBV15 and TRBJ1-5, with D tentatively TRBD1 (6 bases). The CDR3 has 16 residues. Germline lookup yields CDR1 LNHNV and CDR2 YYDKDF (reference sequence). V dropped 0 bases and J dropped 2 bases, with 11 bases sitting between them. As DNA, the CDR3 is TGTGCCACCAGCAGAGATCGGGCAGGGGGCAATCAGCCCCAGCATTTT. It translates to CATSRDRAGGNQPQHF. Drawing the rest from reference TRBV15 and TRBJ1-5, the complete variable domain is DAMVIQNPRYQVTQFGKPVTLSCSQTLNHNVMYWYQQKSSQAPKLLFHYYDKDFNNEADTPDNFQSRRPNTSFCFLDIRSPGLGDTAMYLCATSRDRAGGNQPQHFGDGTRLSIL.

CDR3 in amino acids: CASSLRQGRTEAFF. Here the CDR3 DNA reads TGTGCCAGCAGCTTGAGGCAGGGAAGGACTGAAGCTTTCTTT. The chain joins TRBV5-8 to TRBJ1-1, with a tentative D call TRBD1 (5 bases). In germline, CDR1 is SGHTS, CDR2 YDEGEE. Trimming took 1 base from V and 5 from J, leaving 12 bases between them. The CDR3 has 14 residues.

The CDR3 spells CASSLLGNEQYF. DNA for the CDR3: TGTGCCAGTAGTCTTCTCGGGAACGAGCAGTACTTC. This chain joins TRBV19 and TRBJ2-7, with TRBD2 as a possible D gene (5 bases). Germline V CDR1 and CDR2: LNHDA, SQIVND (reference sequence). V was pared by 5 bases and J by 5 bases, with 10 bases between. This CDR3 spans 12 amino acids.

The CDR3 reads CASSLVPGGSYEQYF. CDR3 DNA sequence: TGTGCCAGCAGCTTAGTCCCGGGTGGGTCCTACGAGCAGTACTTC. The V call is TRBV7-3, the J call TRBJ2-7, with D unclear. Trimming pared 2 bases from V and 1 base from J, leaving 12 bases between. The length of the CDR3 is 15 residues. The germline V gene has CDR1 SGHTA and CDR2 FQGTGA.

This clone was recorded only once. The J gene is TRBJ2-2, the V gene TRBV19; D unclear. V lost 3 bases and J 4 bases, leaving 15 bases between the germline ends. The CDR3 is made up of 16 amino acids. CDR1 and CDR2 from the germline V gene are LNHDA and SQIVND (reference sequence). The chain's CDR3 is CASSIRPWLITGELFF. The CDR3 bases are TGTGCCAGTAGTATCAGGCCTTGGCTGATCACCGGGGAGCTGTTTTTT.

This chain connects TRBV10-2 to TRBJ2-3; 10 bases map to TRBD1. CDR1 is WSHSY and CDR2 is SAAADI in the germline V gene. V trimming: 8 bases; J trimming: 3 bases; junction bases outside the gene matches: 2. The CDR3 spans 13 residues. The CDR3: CASGTGETDTQYF. The CDR3 DNA sequence: TGCGCCAGCGGGACAGGGGAGACAGATACGCAGTATTTT.

The chain links TRBV2 to TRBJ1-4; 9 bases agree with TRBD1. The CDR3 has 14 residues. Germline trimming cut 4 bases from V and 7 bases from J; bases unmatched to any gene: 4. Germline loops: CDR1 SNHLY, CDR2 FYNNEI. CDR3 sequence: CASSGTGVAEKLFF. CDR3 DNA: TGTGCCAGCAGTGGGACAGGGGTGGCTGAAAAACTGTTTTTT.

The chain is built from TRBV7-9 and TRBJ2-6; D unresolved. This CDR3 spans 16 amino acids. V was shortened by 2 bases and J by 0 bases, with 8 bases between the two germline ends. CDR1 and CDR2 from the germline V gene are SEHNR and FQNEAQ (reference sequence). CDR3 amino acids: CASSLQRPSGANVLTF. CDR3 DNA: TGTGCCAGCAGCTTACAGCGACCCTCTGGGGCCAACGTCCTGACTTTC.

The rearrangement links TRBV2 to TRBJ2-1; possible D gene TRBD1, 5 bases. Trimming shortened V by 3 bases and J by 1 base, and 7 bases separated the two germline ends. The CDR3 totals 14 residues. Per germline, CDR1 SNHLY and CDR2 FYNNEI. The CDR3 DNA follows: TGTGCCAGCAGTGACCGACAGTCCTACAATGAGCAGTTCTTC. Its translation: CASSDRQSYNEQFF.

CDR3: CASSMGQGQYF. The CDR3 nucleotides are TGTGCCAGTAGTATGGGACAGGGACAGTACTTC. The chain recombines TRBV19 with TRBJ2-7, with 9 bases fitting TRBD1. CDR1 and CDR2 (germline): LNHDA, SQIVND (reference sequence). Unmatched junction bases numbered 1, after V lost 3 bases and J lost 10 bases. The CDR3 is made up of 11 amino acids.

This rearrangement joins TRBV7-3 to TRBJ2-5; a weak D match, TRBD1 (7 bases). Trimming took 2 bases from V and 0 from J, leaving 13 bases between them. The germline V gene encodes CDR1 SGHTA and CDR2 FQGTGA. The CDR3 has 16 amino acids. The CDR3 protein is CASSLPAGGHQETQYF. As DNA, the CDR3 is TGTGCCAGCAGCTTACCGGCAGGGGGGCACCAAGAGACCCAGTACTTC.

The chain combines TRBV28 with TRBJ1-4; D remains unclear. The CDR3 extends over 12 amino acids. The germline V and J ends were trimmed by 4 bases and 13 bases, with 13 bases remaining between them. Germline-derived CDR1 and CDR2 are MDHEN and SYDVKM. The CDR3 DNA reads as TGTGCCAGCAGTTCTACAGCCAGTCGACTGTTTTTT. Its translation is CASSSTASRLFF.

The table lists this clone with a few counts. The chain links TRBV4-3 to TRBJ1-1; maybe TRBD1 (5 bases). This CDR3 has 14 residues. The germline V and J ends were trimmed by 4 bases and 1 base, with 10 bases remaining between them. Per germline, CDR1 LGHNA and CDR2 YSLEER. The CDR3 DNA follows: TGCGCCAGCAGCCTGGGACTCCAGAACACTGAAGCTTTCTTT. This gives the protein CASSLGLQNTEAFF.

The rearrangement joins TRBV4-2 to TRBJ1-5, with TRBD1 matching over 9 bases. Germline CDR1 is LGHNA and CDR2 is YNFKEQ. Trimming at V came to 0 bases and at J to 3 bases, leaving 3 bases not matched to a gene. CDR3 length equals 16 residues. CDR3 amino acids: CASSQDRDRDNQPQHF. The DNA of the CDR3 is TGTGCCAGCAGCCAAGACCGGGACAGGGACAATCAGCCCCAGCATTTT.

This clone was picked up one time. The chain has TRBV9 and TRBJ2-1, with a weak D call TRBD1 (5 bases). In germline, CDR1 is SGDLS, CDR2 YYNGEE. There are 15 residues in the CDR3. Trimming removed 3 bases from V and 0 bases from J, with 10 bases in between. CDR3 residues: CASSGGLVSYNEQFF. CDR3 nucleotides: TGTGCCAGCAGCGGGGGCCTGGTCTCCTACAATGAGCAGTTCTTC.